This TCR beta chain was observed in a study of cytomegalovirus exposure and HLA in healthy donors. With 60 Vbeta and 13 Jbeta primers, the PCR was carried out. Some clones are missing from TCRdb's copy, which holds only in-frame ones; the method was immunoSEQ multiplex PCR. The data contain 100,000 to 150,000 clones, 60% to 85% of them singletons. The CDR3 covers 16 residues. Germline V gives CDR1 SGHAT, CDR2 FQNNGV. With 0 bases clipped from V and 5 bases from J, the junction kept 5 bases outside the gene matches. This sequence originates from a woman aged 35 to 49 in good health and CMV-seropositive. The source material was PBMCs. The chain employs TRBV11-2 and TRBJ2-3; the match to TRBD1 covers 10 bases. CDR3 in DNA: TGTGCCAGCAGCTTAGAGGGGACAGGGGATGGAGATACGCAGTATTTT. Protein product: CASSLEGTGDGDTQYF.